This T cell receptor beta chain came from a study of tumor and adjacent non-tumor tissue in lung cancer. This sample's RNA came from whole unsorted tissue. Distant lung tissue was collected more than 3 cm away from the tumor edge. TCRbeta libraries were built with three rounds of nested PCR, modified from ARM-PCR. TCRdb independently ran MiXCR on the multiplex PCR reads; one entry per CDR3 protein. The sample records tens of thousands of distinct CDR3 sequences, more than 75% being singletons. Germline CDR1 SGHDT, CDR2 YYEEEE. V was shortened by 3 bases and J by 7 bases, with 11 bases between the two germline ends. CDR3 length equals 13 residues.

The source of this sequence is a man aged 55-75 years with non-small cell lung cancer. The sequenced sample was distant non-tumor lung tissue. The chain couples TRBV5-6 to TRBJ2-4; D not resolved. The CDR3 DNA reads TGTGCCAGCAGCTACGCTGACAAGAACATTCAGTACTTC. Translating gives CASSYADKNIQYF.